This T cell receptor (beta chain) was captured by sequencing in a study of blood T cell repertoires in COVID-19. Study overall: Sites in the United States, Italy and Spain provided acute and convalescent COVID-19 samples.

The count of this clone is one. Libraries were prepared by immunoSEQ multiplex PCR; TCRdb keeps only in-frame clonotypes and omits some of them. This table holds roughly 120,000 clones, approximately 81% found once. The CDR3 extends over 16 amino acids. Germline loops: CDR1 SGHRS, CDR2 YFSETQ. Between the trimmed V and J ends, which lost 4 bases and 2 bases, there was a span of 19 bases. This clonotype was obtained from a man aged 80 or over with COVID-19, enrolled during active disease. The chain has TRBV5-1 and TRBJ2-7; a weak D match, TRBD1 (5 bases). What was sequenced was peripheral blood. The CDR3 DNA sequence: TGCGCCAGCAGCACGCGGACAAGGGAAATTCCCTACGAGCAGTACTTC. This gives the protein CASSTRTREIPYEQYF.